A selection of T cell receptor beta chains follows, all from one sample in a study of T cell responses to AZD1222 COVID-19 vaccine. Produced via immunoSEQ multiplex PCR; TCRdb's table is partial and in-frame only. Altogether 150,000 to 200,000 clones are present, around 90% being singletons, with the ten largest covering approximately 1.4%. This material consisted of peripheral blood, taken on day 0 of AZD1222 vaccination. These receptors all come from an adult in good health. The CDR3 runs from the conserved cysteine through the conserved F or W. D genes are given only for firm matches. Some rows have no size entry. The others give once, few or many, or a class for an expanded clone.

NA	TRBD1	TRBJ1-2	TRBV25-1	TGTGCCAGCAGTGATTCGGGACAGAGCTATGGCTACACCTTC	CASSDSGQSYGYTF
NA	TRBD1	TRBJ1-2	TRBV7-2	TGTGCCAGCAGCGATAACAGGGGGCTGAACTATGGCTACACCTTC	CASSDNRGLNYGYTF
NA	TRBD1	TRBJ1-2	TRBV28	TGTGCCAGCAGGTCGGGACAGTCCTATGGCTACACCTTC	CASRSGQSYGYTF
NA	NA	TRBJ1-5	TRBV7-9	TGTGCCATCTCGCTAGAGGGCAATCAGCCCCAGCATTTT	CAISLEGNQPQHF
NA	NA	TRBJ2-7	TRBV11-2	TGTGCCAGCAGCTTAGATAAGCAATGGGGCGAGCAGTACTTC	CASSLDKQWGEQYF
NA	TRBD2	TRBJ2-3	TRBV27	TGTGCCAGCAGTTTATGGGCTAGCGGGGCGATAGATACGCAGTATTTT	CASSLWASGAIDTQYF
NA	NA	TRBJ2-5	TRBV7-2	TGTGCCAGCAGCGACAGGCCGTTGGCCCAGTACTTC	CASSDRPLAQYF
NA	NA	TRBJ1-1	TRBV30	TGTGCCTGGACATCGGGAGGGGAAGCTTTCTTT	CAWTSGGEAFF
NA	TRBD1	TRBJ2-7	TRBV7-9	TGTGCCAGCAGCTCACAAGGACAGGGGGCTGAAGAGCAGTACTTC	CASSSQGQGAEEQYF
NA	NA	TRBJ2-7	TRBV4-3	TGCGCCAGCAACAGGCCCTACGAGCAGTACTTC	CASNRPYEQYF
once	NA	TRBJ2-7	TRBV11-2	TGTGCCAGCAGCTTAGGCCCCTCCTACGAGCAGTACTTC	CASSLGPSYEQYF
NA	NA	TRBJ2-4	TRBV7-2	TGTGCCAGCAGCCTTCCTAGGATCCCGGCGGCCAAAAACATTCAGTACTTC	CASSLPRIPAAKNIQYF
NA	TRBD1	TRBJ1-5	TRBV7-2	TGTGCCAGCAGCAAGAGTTCCGGGACAGGGTTTGGAAGCAATCAGCCCCAGCATTTT	CASSKSSGTGFGSNQPQHF
NA	TRBD1	TRBJ1-1	TRBV28	TGTGCCAGCAGTTTAGACAGGGCGATGAACGCTGAAGCTTTCTTT	CASSLDRAMNAEAFF
NA	TRBD1	TRBJ2-7	TRBV6-5	TGTGCCAGCAGTTACGGGGGACAGGGTTCCTACGAGCAGTACTTC	CASSYGGQGSYEQYF
NA	TRBD1	TRBJ1-6	TRBV5-1	TGCGCCAGCAGCGGGGACAGGGGCAATTCACCCCTCCACTTT	CASSGDRGNSPLHF
NA	NA	TRBJ1-6	TRBV9	TGTGCCAGCAGCGTAGTGGCAGGGCTTAATTCACCCCTCCACTTT	CASSVVAGLNSPLHF
NA	NA	TRBJ1-1	TRBV18	TGTGCCAGCTCATGGGGGAACACTGAAGCTTTCTTT	CASSWGNTEAFF
NA	NA	TRBJ2-1	TRBV28	TGTGCCAACTCAGGGTTGAGCTCCTACAATGAGCAGTTCTTC	CANSGLSSYNEQFF
NA	TRBD2	TRBJ2-3	TRBV6-4	TGTGCCAGCAGCAGCGGGGGGGACACAGATACGCAGTATTTT	CASSSGGDTDTQYF
NA	NA	TRBJ2-7	TRBV5-5	TGTGCCAGCAGCTTGGGGGCCGGGGACTACGAGCAGTACTTC	CASSLGAGDYEQYF
NA	NA	TRBJ2-3	TRBV19	TGTGCCAGTAATCTTGAAGGGGGGGGAGGCACAGATACGCAGTATTTT	CASNLEGGGGTDTQYF
NA	NA	TRBJ2-5	TRBV7-9	TGTGCCAGCAGCTTAGCGCTTCTGACCCAGTACTTC	CASSLALLTQYF
NA	TRBD1	TRBJ1-3	TRBV6-1	TGTGCCTCATGGGACAGCCAAACCTCTGGAAACACCATATATTTT	CASWDSQTSGNTIYF
once	NA	TRBJ2-5	TRBV12-5	TGTGCTAGTGGTTTGGTTATGGGGGTCCAAGAGACCCAGTACTTC	CASGLVMGVQETQYF
NA	TRBD1	TRBJ2-5	TRBV28	TGTGCCAGCAGTCGCCCCCGGACAGGGCAATCGGAGACCCAGTACTTC	CASSRPRTGQSETQYF